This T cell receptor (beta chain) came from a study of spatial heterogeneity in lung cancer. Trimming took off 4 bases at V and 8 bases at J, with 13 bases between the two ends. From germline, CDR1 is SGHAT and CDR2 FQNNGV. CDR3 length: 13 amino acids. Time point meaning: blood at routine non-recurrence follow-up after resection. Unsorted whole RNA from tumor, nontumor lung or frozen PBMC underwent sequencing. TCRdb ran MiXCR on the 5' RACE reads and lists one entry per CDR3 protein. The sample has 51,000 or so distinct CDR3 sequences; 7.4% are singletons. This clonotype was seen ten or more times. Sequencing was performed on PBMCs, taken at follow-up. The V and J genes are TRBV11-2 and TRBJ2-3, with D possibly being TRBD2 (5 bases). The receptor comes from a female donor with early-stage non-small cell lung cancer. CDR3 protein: CASSSPPSGTQYF. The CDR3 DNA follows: TGTGCCAGCAGCTCCCCCCCAAGCGGTACGCAGTATTTT.